This passage covers 19 T cell receptor beta chains from one sample sequenced in a study of CD8 T cells in Susac syndrome. RNA totalling roughly 0.45 to 1 ug underwent reverse transcription with random hexamers. TCRdb used MiXCR to reprocess the immunoSEQ multiplex PCR reads, holding one entry per CDR3 protein. The sample holds approximately 170,000 distinct CDR3 sequences, under 95% seen once. Sequencing was carried out using CD4+ T cells from PBMCs. These receptors came from a human donor in good health.

The chain joins TRBV18 to TRBJ2-7; D might be TRBD1 (6 bases). The germline CDR1 and CDR2 sequences are KGHSH and LQKENI. V lost 3 bases and J 5 bases, leaving 14 bases between the germline ends. This CDR3 region has 14 residues. In DNA, the CDR3 is TGTGCCAGCTCACCCCGGGACACGACGAACGAGCAGTACTTC. Translating gives CASSPRDTTNEQYF.

For the CDR3, the DNA is TGTGCCAGCAGCCACGAAAGTATTAATGAAAAACTGTTTTTT. This sequence encodes CASSHESINEKLFF. The V gene is TRBV6-6, the J gene TRBJ1-4; D gene uncertain. The V end lost 6 bases, the J end lost 4 bases, and 12 bases lay between the germline ends. This CDR3 has 14 residues. Germline lookup yields CDR1 MNHNY and CDR2 SVGAGI (reference sequence).

The V gene is TRBV6-4, the J gene TRBJ2-1, with 10 bases lining up with TRBD2. Per the germline V gene, CDR1 is MRHNA and CDR2 is SNTAGT. With 5 bases clipped from V and 5 bases from J, the junction kept 6 bases outside the gene matches. This CDR3 comprises 15 residues. The CDR3 region is CASSPLAGSNNEQFF. CDR3 coding DNA: TGTGCCAGCAGTCCACTAGCGGGAAGCAACAATGAGCAGTTCTTC.

J is TRBJ1-2 and V is TRBV5-8; 7 positions match TRBD1. J gave up 0 bases and V 2 bases, and 4 bases lay outside the gene matches. CDR1 SGHTS and CDR2 YDEGEE come from the germline V gene. The CDR3 is 15 residues long. Written as DNA, the CDR3 is TGTGCCAGCAGCTTCGGGGACAGACCTAACTATGGCTACACCTTC. This codes for CASSFGDRPNYGYTF. The variable domain in full, with the rest retrieved from reference TRBV5-8 and TRBJ1-2, is EAGVTQSPTHLIKTRGQQATLRCSPISGHTSVYWYQQALGLGLQFLLWYDEGEERNRGNFPPRFSGRQFPNYSSELNVNALELEDSALYLCASSFGDRPNYGYTFGSGTRLTVV.

This chain's CDR3 is CAWSVGTYGNTIYF. The CDR3 coding sequence is TGTGCCTGGAGTGTCGGGACTTATGGAAACACCATATATTTT. V gene TRBV30 combines with J gene TRBJ1-3; D perhaps matches TRBD1 (5 bases). This CDR3 has 14 residues. The V end was cut by 0 bases, the J end by 3 bases, with 9 bases between. Germline V lookup: CDR1 GTSNPN, CDR2 SVGIG (reference sequence). Full variable domain (remainder filled in from reference TRBV30 and TRBJ1-3): SQTIHQWPATLVQPVGSPLSLECTVEGTSNPNLYWYRQAAGRGLQLLFYSVGIGQISSEVPQNLSASRPQDRQFILSSKKLLLSDSGFYLCAWSVGTYGNTIYFGEGSWLTVV.

The chain uses TRBV3-1 and TRBJ2-2; D is possibly TRBD1 (6 bases). The V end lost 0 bases, the J end lost 5 bases, and 13 bases lay between the germline ends. The CDR3 runs to 16 residues. In germline, CDR1 is LGHDT, CDR2 YNNKEL (reference sequence). The CDR3 coding sequence is TGTGCCAGCAGCCAAGATGCAGGGGTTCTTACCGGGGAGCTGTTTTTT. Protein sequence: CASSQDAGVLTGELFF. The full variable domain, in which reference TRBV3-1 and TRBJ2-2 provide the parts outside the CDR3, is DTAVSQTPKYLVTQMGNDKSIKCEQNLGHDTMYWYKQDSKKFLKIMFSYNNKELIINETVPNRFSPKSPDKAHLNLHINSLELGDSAVYFCASSQDAGVLTGELFFGEGSRLTVL.

This chain links TRBV5-1 with TRBJ2-5, with 13 bases aligning to TRBD2. This CDR3 is 17 amino acids long. J lost 5 bases, V lost 4 bases, and 11 bases had no gene match. The germline V gene encodes CDR1 SGHRS and CDR2 YFSETQ. CDR3 loop: CASSRELAGGPRETQYF. CDR3 DNA sequence: TGCGCCAGCAGCCGTGAACTAGCGGGAGGGCCCAGGGAGACCCAGTACTTC.

The gene calls are TRBV7-9 and TRBJ2-1; 10 nucleotides agree with TRBD1. Germline assignment: CDR1 SEHNR and CDR2 FQNEAQ (reference sequence). CDR3 length: 15 amino acids. V lost 5 bases, J lost 7 bases, and 8 bases stayed unmatched. CDR3 sequence (DNA): TGTGCCAGCAGCCCGACGGGGACAGGGGCAAATGAGCAGTTCTTC. The encoded protein is CASSPTGTGANEQFF.

The chain employs TRBV4-1 and TRBJ1-2; TRBD1 might be the D (5 bases). The germline gives CDR1 MGHRA, CDR2 YSYEKL. V was trimmed by 4 bases and J by 1 base, leaving 13 bases between them. This CDR3 contains 15 residues. CDR3 DNA: TGCGCCAGCAGCCTCCCGGGACGGCTTAACTATGGCTACACCTTC. Its protein is CASSLPGRLNYGYTF.

The V call is TRBV3-1, the J call TRBJ2-5, with 7 bases lining up with TRBD1. The length of the CDR3 is 14 residues. Looked up from germline, CDR1 is LGHDT and CDR2 is YNNKEL (reference sequence). Germline trimming cut 4 bases from V and 4 bases from J; bases unmatched to any gene: 6. This CDR3 reads CASSLRQGVETQYF. The CDR3 nucleotides read TGTGCCAGCAGCCTCAGACAGGGAGTAGAGACCCAGTACTTC.

The chain has TRBV5-1 and TRBJ1-1, with 8 bases that match TRBD1. V shed 2 bases, J shed 4 bases, and the junction held 4 bases outside the gene matches. The CDR3 consists of 14 residues. Germline CDR1 is SGHRS and CDR2 is YFSETQ. The CDR3 sequence is CASSLRQGPTEAFF. The CDR3 DNA reads TGCGCCAGCAGCTTACGACAGGGGCCCACTGAAGCTTTCTTT.

The chain joins TRBV3-1 to TRBJ1-1; 7 bases map to TRBD1. The CDR3 contains 15 residues. The germline CDR1 and CDR2 sequences are LGHDT and YNNKEL (reference sequence). J lost 1 base, V lost 3 bases, and 5 bases had no gene match. CDR3 nucleotide sequence: TGTGCCAGCAGCCAGGGGGGACAGCAGAACACTGAAGCTTTCTTT. The encoded protein is CASSQGGQQNTEAFF.

This clonotype was detected once. The chain carries TRBV6-2 or TRBV6-3 and TRBJ1-1; D is perhaps TRBD1 (5 bases). The CDR3 covers 17 residues. Germline-derived CDR1 and CDR2 are MNHEY and SVGEGT. Deletions cut 10 bases from V and 3 bases from J, with 27 bases between. The CDR3: CAIPPGAQERTDTEAFF. For the CDR3, the DNA is TGTGCCATACCCCCCGGGGCGCAGGAAAGAACGGACACTGAAGCTTTCTTT.

Here the CDR3 reads CASGSPGLRDEQYF. In nucleotides, the CDR3 is TGTGCTAGTGGATCCCCGGGCCTACGGGACGAGCAGTACTTC. The chain links TRBV12-5 to TRBJ2-7, with no clear D. CDR1 and CDR2 from the germline V gene are LGHNT and FRNRAP. The CDR3 totals 14 residues. The V end was cut by 6 bases, the J end by 5 bases, with 17 bases between.

This chain's CDR3 is CSVSAGGDTQYF. The CDR3 DNA follows: TGCAGCGTTAGCGCAGGGGGAGATACGCAGTATTTT. The rearrangement links TRBV29-1 to TRBJ2-3; 7 bases line up with TRBD1. With 5 bases clipped from V and 5 bases from J, the junction kept 4 bases outside the gene matches. The CDR3 is 12 amino acids. CDR1 and CDR2 from the germline V gene are SQVTM and ANQGSEA.

V and J are TRBV29-1 and TRBJ1-1; possibly TRBD1 for D (6 bases). This CDR3 is built from 10 residues. Germline loops: CDR1 SQVTM, CDR2 ANQGSEA. The V gene lost 6 bases and the J gene lost 11 bases, with 13 bases spanning the gap. The CDR3 loop is CSVSGGRAFF. The DNA of the CDR3 is TGCAGCGTCTCCGGGGGCAGGGCTTTCTTT. Full variable domain (missing parts from reference TRBV29-1 and TRBJ1-1): SAVISQKPSRDICQRGTSLTIQCQVDSQVTMMFWYRQQPGQSLTLIATANQGSEATYESGFVIDKFPISRPNLTFSTLTVSNMSPEDSSIYLCSVSGGRAFFGQGTRLTVV.

This chain connects TRBV20-1 to TRBJ2-7; 11 nucleotides line up with TRBD2. The ends lost 1 base at V and 7 bases at J; junction bases unmatched: 15. Germline V gene data show CDR1 as DFQATT and CDR2 as SNEGSKA (reference sequence). CDR3 length: 17 amino acids. CDR3 sequence: CSARAGTSGGKTGEQYF. The CDR3, as DNA: TGCAGTGCTAGAGCCGGGACTAGCGGAGGGAAAACAGGGGAGCAGTACTTC.

The genes are TRBV10-3 and TRBJ2-7; unclear D gene. Trimming took off 4 bases at V and 7 bases at J, with 8 bases between the two ends. Germline assignment: CDR1 ENHRY and CDR2 SYGVKD. The CDR3 contains 11 residues. The CDR3 nucleotides are TGTGCCATCAGTGGGCGGAGTGAGCAGTACTTC. This encodes CAISGRSEQYF.

V and J are TRBV20-1 and TRBJ2-7, with a weak D call TRBD1 (6 bases). Trimming left V 4 bases short and J 3 bases short, with 13 bases between. In germline, CDR1 is DFQATT, CDR2 SNEGSKA (reference sequence). This CDR3 region has 13 residues. CDR3 residues: CSAIRDILYEQYF. In DNA, the CDR3 is TGCAGTGCTATCCGGGACATCCTCTACGAGCAGTACTTC.